The 23 T cell receptor beta chains in this list originate from one sample, sequenced in a study of PD-L1 blockade in urothelial cancer. As for time point: pretreatment peripheral blood. Measured with immunoSEQ multiplex PCR; TCRdb has only the in-frame clones, and not every one. The sample has 30,000 to 50,000 clones, roughly nine tenths seen once. This sample comprised PBMCs, obtained around atezolizumab (anti-PD-L1) treatment. These receptors all come from a woman aged 55-70 years with urothelial cancer.

The chain employs TRBV19 and TRBJ2-6; D may be TRBD2 (5 bases). Germline V CDR1 and CDR2: LNHDA, SQIVND (reference sequence). Trimming cost V 2 bases and J 0 bases, with 8 bases left between them. The CDR3 runs to 16 residues. The CDR3 region is CASSITGYSGANVLTF. For the CDR3, the DNA is TGTGCCAGTAGTATAACGGGGTACTCTGGGGCCAACGTCCTGACTTTC.

The V and J genes are TRBV19 and TRBJ1-2, with 11 bases matching TRBD1. The CDR3 runs to 15 residues. Germline V CDR1 and CDR2: LNHDA, SQIVND (reference sequence). J gave up 6 bases and V 6 bases, and 9 bases lay outside the gene matches. This CDR3 is CASRSGTGGLNGYTF. The CDR3 DNA sequence: TGTGCCAGTAGATCCGGGACAGGGGGTTTGAATGGCTACACCTTC.

The gene calls are TRBV9 and TRBJ2-3; TRBD2 might be the D (6 bases). The V end was cut by 4 bases, the J end by 4 bases, with 16 bases between. This CDR3 is built from 15 residues. The germline CDR1 and CDR2 sequences are SGDLS and YYNGEE. CDR3 sequence reads: CASSPSGGIADTQYF. The CDR3 nucleotides are TGTGCCAGCAGCCCAAGTGGGGGGATCGCAGATACGCAGTATTTT.

The J gene is TRBJ2-5, the V gene TRBV9, with D maybe TRBD1 (6 bases). The end of the DNA aligns better with TRBJ2-7, so the J call may be wrong. CDR3 length: 14 residues. CDR1 SGDLS and CDR2 YYNGEE come from the germline V gene. The CDR3 loop is CASSVVDSSYEQYF. The CDR3 nucleotides are TGTGCCAGCAGCGTAGTGGACAGCTCCTACGAGCAGTACTTC.

This chain uses TRBV12-5 with TRBJ1-2, with D tentatively TRBD1 (6 bases). Germline lookup yields CDR1 LGHNT and CDR2 FRNRAP. V dropped 5 bases and J dropped 2 bases, with 9 bases sitting between them. The CDR3 runs 13 residues. CDR3 protein: CASGKGQNYGYTF. The CDR3 DNA reads TGTGCTAGTGGTAAGGGACAAAACTATGGCTACACCTTC.

The genes are TRBV5-5 and TRBJ2-7; a possible D gene is TRBD1 (6 bases). Trimming took 0 bases from V and 7 from J, leaving 14 bases between them. The CDR3 contains 14 residues. CDR1 SGHKS and CDR2 YYEKEE come from the germline V gene (reference sequence). The CDR3 DNA reads TGTGCCAGCAGCTTGGGGGCAGGGGCGAATGAGCAGTACTTC. Amino acids: CASSLGAGANEQYF.

The V gene is TRBV5-6, the J gene TRBJ2-3; D is ambiguous. Germline CDR1 is SGHDT and CDR2 is YYEEEE. Trimming shortened V by 0 bases and J by 4 bases, and 3 bases separated the two germline ends. There are 12 residues in the CDR3. This CDR3 reads CASSLVADTQYF. The CDR3 coding sequence is TGTGCCAGCAGCTTGGTCGCAGATACGCAGTATTTT.

The chain uses TRBV29-1 and TRBJ2-7; D gene ambiguous. The CDR3 contains 13 residues. Germline CDR1 SQVTM, CDR2 ANQGSEA. V was pared by 2 bases and J by 4 bases, with 12 bases between. The DNA of the CDR3 is TGCAGCGTTGAAATGCACAGCAGTTACGAGCAGTACTTC. It is translated as CSVEMHSSYEQYF.

This clone was observed a few times. The V and J genes are TRBV27 and TRBJ2-7; tentative D call: TRBD2 (6 bases). Trimming left V 5 bases short and J 5 bases short, with 10 bases between. Germline CDR1 MNHEY, CDR2 SMNVEV (reference sequence). The CDR3 consists of 12 residues. Here the CDR3 DNA reads TGTGCCAGCAGTGGAGGGCCCCACGAGCAGTACTTC. It translates to CASSGGPHEQYF.

This clone came up a few times. The J gene is TRBJ2-5, the V gene TRBV19, with a possible D match to TRBD2 (6 bases). Per the germline V gene, CDR1 is LNHDA and CDR2 is SQIVND (reference sequence). This CDR3 is built from 14 residues. V gave up 3 bases and J gave up 1 base, with 9 bases separating them. In DNA form, the CDR3 reads TGTGCCAGTAGTATGTGGAGGGGCCAAGAGACCCAGTACTTC. Residues: CASSMWRGQETQYF.

The chain joins TRBV19 to TRBJ2-1; a possible D gene is TRBD2 (7 bases). This CDR3 is 17 amino acids long. Germline-derived CDR1 and CDR2 are LNHDA and SQIVND (reference sequence). V was trimmed by 4 bases and J by 1 base, leaving 17 bases between them. CDR3 loop: CASSTGGGAISYNEQFF. The CDR3 region has the DNA TGTGCCAGTAGTACGGGGGGCGGAGCGATTTCCTACAATGAGCAGTTCTTC.

The chain couples TRBV7-2 to TRBJ1-1; 8 bases agree with TRBD1. This CDR3 is 17 amino acids long. V lost 0 bases to trimming and J lost 4 bases; unmatched junction nucleotides: 10. The germline V gene has CDR1 SGHTA and CDR2 FQGNSA. The CDR3 here is CASSLARQGIRITEAFF. The CDR3 DNA is TGTGCCAGCAGCTTAGCCCGACAGGGGATTAGGATCACTGAAGCTTTCTTT.

This rearrangement joins TRBV6-5 to TRBJ2-7; TRBD2 agrees at 11 bases. CDR1 MNHEY and CDR2 SVGAGI come from the germline V gene. The CDR3 is made up of 16 amino acids. After removal of 0 bases from V and 2 bases from J, the junction contained 3 bases not matched to a gene. The CDR3 nucleotides read TGTGCCAGCAGTTACTCTCGTAGCGGGAGGGCCTACGAGCAGTACTTC. It is translated as CASSYSRSGRAYEQYF.

The chain's CDR3 is CASSWGPTGLNTEAFF. CDR3 nucleotides: TGTGCCAGCAGCTGGGGACCCACAGGGCTGAACACTGAAGCTTTCTTT. This chain links TRBV28 with TRBJ1-1; possible D gene TRBD1, 6 bases. Per the germline V gene, CDR1 is MDHEN and CDR2 is SYDVKM. There are 16 residues in the CDR3. Trimming took off 6 bases at V and 0 bases at J, with 17 bases between the two ends.

CDR3 in amino acids: CASSVVRGLYEQYF. CDR3 in DNA: TGTGCCAGCAGTGTCGTCAGGGGGCTGTACGAGCAGTACTTC. This chain joins TRBV2 and TRBJ2-7; 8 bases agree with TRBD1. V lost 4 bases and J lost 4; bases outside the gene matches: 6. CDR1 and CDR2 from the germline V gene are SNHLY and FYNNEI. The CDR3 length is 14 residues.

The rearrangement links TRBV6-1 to TRBJ1-2; a weak D match, TRBD1 (5 bases). The CDR3 sequence is 13 residues long. Per germline, CDR1 MNHNS and CDR2 SASEGT. The V and J ends lost 3 bases and 4 bases respectively, with 9 bases between them. CDR3 residues: CASSDGQIYGYTF. CDR3 coding DNA: TGTGCCAGCAGTGACGGACAAATCTATGGCTACACCTTC.

The V gene is TRBV7-9, the J gene TRBJ2-6; 9 positions agree with TRBD1. This CDR3 region has 19 residues. Germline V gene data show CDR1 as SEHNR and CDR2 as FQNEAQ (reference sequence). The trim removed 0 bases at V and 0 bases at J, leaving 6 bases unmatched. The CDR3 loop reads CASSLALGTGYSGANVLTF. In DNA form, the CDR3 reads TGTGCCAGCAGCTTAGCGTTGGGGACAGGGTACTCTGGGGCCAACGTCCTGACTTTC.

The V gene is TRBV10-1, the J gene TRBJ1-4; perhaps TRBD1 as D (5 bases). CDR1 is WNHNN, CDR2 SYGVQD, per germline (reference sequence). The CDR3 runs to 14 residues. Trimming cost V 6 bases and J 7 bases, with 15 bases left between them. The chain's CDR3 is CASRAPQGGEKLFF. The CDR3 DNA is TGCGCCAGCAGGGCCCCCCAGGGAGGTGAAAAACTGTTTTTT.

J is TRBJ2-1 and V is TRBV7-2, with TRBD2 identical over 11 bases. The junction had 8 bases not matched to a gene; V was cut back by 1 base and J by 9 bases. Germline-derived CDR1 and CDR2 are SGHTA and FQGNSA. The CDR3 totals 16 residues. CDR3 in DNA: TGTGCCAGCAGCTTAGTTCCTAGCGGGAGGAGCAGTGAGCAGTTCTTC. It codes for CASSLVPSGRSSEQFF.

The chain joins TRBV30 to TRBJ1-5, with 8 bases aligning to TRBD1. Trimming removed 0 bases from V and 1 base from J; junction bases left unmatched: 20. The CDR3 consists of 21 residues. Looked up from germline, CDR1 is GTSNPN and CDR2 is SVGIG (reference sequence). The CDR3 sequence: CAWSVNPRQGRGVWSNQPQHF. The CDR3 nucleotides read TGTGCCTGGAGTGTAAACCCCAGACAGGGGAGGGGGGTTTGGAGCAATCAGCCCCAGCATTTT. The entire variable domain, with the rest obtained from reference TRBV30 and TRBJ1-5, is as follows: SQTIHQWPATLVQPVGSPLSLECTVEGTSNPNLYWYRQAAGRGLQLLFYSVGIGQISSEVPQNLSASRPQDRQFILSSKKLLLSDSGFYLCAWSVNPRQGRGVWSNQPQHFGDGTRLSIL.

A note on this clone: Its ends do not fully match the called genes, so a read error is possible. The chain uses TRBV5-4 and TRBJ2-5; D is unresolved. The CDR3 length is 14 residues. The germline CDR1 and CDR2 sequences are SGHNT and YYREEE (reference sequence). The CDR3 here is CAGSRMPTGETQYF. The DNA of the CDR3 is TGTGCCGGCAGCCGCATGCCCACCGGGGAGACCCAGTACTTC.

The J gene is TRBJ2-6, the V gene TRBV27; possibly TRBD2 for D (6 bases). Per germline, CDR1 MNHEY and CDR2 SMNVEV (reference sequence). V gave up 3 bases and J gave up 4 bases, with 10 bases separating them. This CDR3 spans 15 amino acids. CDR3 sequence (DNA): TGTGCCAGCAGTTTCGGAGGGGTCGGGGCCAACGTCCTGACTTTC. Translated, it gives CASSFGGVGANVLTF.

This chain joins TRBV19 and TRBJ2-1, with 10 bases identical to TRBD2. V shed 1 base and J 7 bases; nucleotides not matched to a gene: 4. Germline V gives CDR1 LNHDA, CDR2 SQIVND (reference sequence). This CDR3 has 15 amino acids. This chain's CDR3 is CASSIVAGGQNEQFF. DNA of the CDR3: TGTGCCAGTAGTATAGTAGCGGGAGGCCAAAATGAGCAGTTCTTC.